These 22 T cell receptor beta chains were sequenced from one sample in a study of T cells after yellow fever vaccination. One entry per CDR3 protein results from TCRdb running MiXCR on the 5' RACE reads. This sample has 320,000 or so distinct CDR3 sequences, with 8.1% found just once. Sequencing used PBMCs, obtained about 49 days after the first yellow fever vaccination. The receptors were sampled from a man in his late teens or twenties who received the YFV17D yellow fever vaccine.

The CDR3 spells CAISPAGLSTQYF. The CDR3 coding sequence is TGTGCCATCAGTCCTGCCGGGCTGAGTACGCAGTATTTT. The V and J genes are TRBV10-3 and TRBJ2-3; D remains unclear. Trimming took off 5 bases at V and 8 bases at J, with 14 bases between the two ends. Per the germline V gene, CDR1 is ENHRY and CDR2 is SYGVKD. The CDR3 is 13 amino acids.

This clonotype has a count of ten or more. V usage is TRBV29-1 and J usage is TRBJ2-7; 9 bases line up with TRBD1. V was clipped by 5 bases and J by 3 bases; unmatched bases: 2. The CDR3 runs 12 residues. Germline lookup yields CDR1 SQVTM and CDR2 ANQGSEA. Written as DNA, the CDR3 is TGCAGCGTTCGGGGACAGGGCTACGAGCAGTACTTC. It encodes CSVRGQGYEQYF.

This clonotype was counted many times. The chain employs TRBV5-1 and TRBJ1-2; a weak D match, TRBD1 (6 bases). CDR1 and CDR2 from the germline V gene are SGHRS and YFSETQ. Trimming removed 1 base at V and 1 base at J, with 11 bases between. The CDR3 totals 15 residues. The CDR3 DNA follows: TGCGCCAGCAGCTTGAGGTCAGGGGATAACTATGGCTACACCTTC. It translates to CASSLRSGDNYGYTF.

The V call is TRBV5-1, the J call TRBJ2-7, with 8 bases fitting TRBD1. Germline CDR1 reads SGHRS; CDR2 reads YFSETQ. This CDR3 has 15 amino acids. Germline trimming cut 7 bases from V and 1 base from J; bases unmatched to any gene: 10. The CDR3 sequence is CASGAPDRDSYEQYF. The CDR3 nucleotides are TGCGCCAGCGGCGCCCCGGACAGGGATTCCTACGAGCAGTACTTC.

A note on this clonotype: Being one base from a much bigger clone, this may be a read error. This chain uses TRBV20-1 with TRBJ1-1, with TRBD1 as a possible D gene (5 bases). CDR1 DFQATT and CDR2 SNEGSKA come from the germline V gene (reference sequence). The length of the CDR3 is 15 residues. CDR3 residues: CSAGDGGGSATEAFF. In DNA form, the CDR3 reads TGCAGTGCTGGAGATGGGGGGGGGTCGGCCACTGAAGCTTTCTTT.

V usage is TRBV2 and J usage is TRBJ2-1; D gene unclear. This CDR3 has 13 residues. Per germline, CDR1 SNHLY and CDR2 FYNNEI. The V end lost 0 bases, the J end lost 8 bases, and 8 bases lay between the germline ends. This CDR3 reads CASSEASRDEQFF. CDR3 in DNA: TGTGCCAGCAGTGAAGCGTCTCGGGATGAGCAGTTCTTC.

CDR3 sequence reads: CASSLQGASDTQYF. CDR3 bases: TGCGCCAGCAGCTTACAGGGGGCTTCAGATACGCAGTATTTT. The chain is built from TRBV5-1 and TRBJ2-3, with TRBD1 matching 9 bases. The CDR3 runs to 14 residues. Trimming cost V 2 bases and J 4 bases; bases outside gene matches: 2. Germline V gene sequence: CDR1 SGHRS, CDR2 YFSETQ.

This clonotype was seen only a few times. The chain recombines TRBV6-1 with TRBJ1-3; D is unclear. The CDR3 loop spans 17 amino acids. Trimming cost V 7 bases and J 0 bases, with 19 bases left between them. Germline V gene lookup returns CDR1 MNHNS and CDR2 SASEGT. The CDR3 reads CASTNRNFVSSGNTIYF. The CDR3 DNA reads TGTGCCAGCACCAACCGCAACTTCGTAAGCTCTGGAAACACCATATATTTT.

This chain uses TRBV7-9 with TRBJ2-7; D is possibly TRBD1 or TRBD2 (5 bases each). The CDR3 spans 13 residues. Per germline, CDR1 SEHNR and CDR2 FQNEAQ (reference sequence). Deletions cut 4 bases from V and 3 bases from J, with 10 bases between. The CDR3 region has the DNA TGTGCCAGCAGCTGGGGGTCGATCTACGAGCAGTACGTC. Protein: CASSWGSIYEQYV.

This clonotype was counted ten times or more. V and J are TRBV18 and TRBJ2-1; the match to TRBD2 covers 10 bases. V lost 0 bases, J lost 9 bases, and 5 bases stayed unmatched. In germline, CDR1 is KGHSH, CDR2 LQKENI. CDR3 length: 15 residues. The CDR3 loop reads CASSPPQRGGGEQFF. In DNA, the CDR3 is TGTGCCAGCTCACCACCCCAGCGGGGGGGCGGTGAGCAGTTCTTC.

The chain joins TRBV12-3 or TRBV12-4 to TRBJ2-3; tentatively, D is TRBD2 (6 bases). V lost 6 bases and J lost 4, with 11 bases in between. There are 13 residues in the CDR3. The CDR3 coding sequence is TGTGCCAGCAGCGGCGGAGGGCCAGATACGCAGTATTTT. The encoded protein is CASSGGGPDTQYF.

This clonotype was seen at least ten times. V usage is TRBV12-3 or TRBV12-4 and J usage is TRBJ2-5; the match to TRBD1 covers 9 bases. The trim removed 5 bases at V and 3 bases at J, leaving 10 bases unmatched. There are 16 residues in the CDR3. The CDR3 loop is CASSPTQGASEETQYF. The CDR3 nucleotides read TGTGCCAGCAGTCCTACACAGGGGGCAAGTGAAGAGACCCAGTACTTC.

This clonotype was picked up many times. This rearrangement joins TRBV6-5 to TRBJ1-2, with D unclear. This CDR3 region has 14 residues. The V and J ends lost 3 bases and 2 bases respectively, with 10 bases between them. Germline CDR1 reads MNHEY; CDR2 reads SVGAGI. The CDR3 protein is CASSYYGLNYGYTF. The CDR3 nucleotides read TGTGCCAGCAGTTATTATGGGTTAAACTATGGCTACACCTTC.

The chain combines TRBV12-3 or TRBV12-4 with TRBJ1-1; perhaps TRBD1 as D (6 bases). The ends were cut back, 7 bases at V and 4 bases at J, with 16 bases in the middle. The CDR3 covers 14 residues. CDR3 DNA: TGTGCCAGCACCCCGAGGGGGGGGGGCACTGAAGCTTTCTTT. It codes for CASTPRGGGTEAFF.

This clonotype has just a few counts. J is TRBJ1-2 and V is TRBV7-2, with 8 nucleotides matching TRBD1. V was clipped by 1 base and J by 8 bases; unmatched bases: 9. Per the germline V gene, CDR1 is SGHTA and CDR2 is FQGNSA. The CDR3 is made up of 15 amino acids. CDR3 amino acids: CASSLGPGGAKGYTF. CDR3 sequence (DNA): TGTGCCAGCAGCTTAGGGCCAGGGGGCGCGAAGGGCTACACCTTC.

This clonotype showed up just a few times. The rearrangement links TRBV6-2 or TRBV6-3 to TRBJ2-1; D might be TRBD1 (6 bases). Germline assignment: CDR1 MNHEY and CDR2 SVGEGT. The CDR3 has 12 amino acids. V was shortened by 10 bases and J by 5 bases, with 12 bases between the two germline ends. The CDR3 DNA reads as TGTGCCACCGCCCAGGGGAACAATGAGCAGTTCTTC. This translates into CATAQGNNEQFF.

This clonotype was seen a few times. The rearrangement links TRBV9 to TRBJ1-2; a possible D gene is TRBD1 (5 bases). This CDR3 contains 15 residues. The V gene's germline CDR1 is SGDLS and CDR2 YYNGEE. Trimming cost V 0 bases and J 6 bases, with 15 bases left between them. CDR3 bases: TGTGCCAGCAGCGTAGCTCTATGGGGGGAGGATGGCTACACCTTC. Translated: CASSVALWGEDGYTF.

The rearrangement uses TRBV19 and TRBJ2-1, with 8 nucleotides matching TRBD1. The CDR3 covers 14 residues. Germline V gene sequence: CDR1 LNHDA, CDR2 SQIVND (reference sequence). V dropped 4 bases and J dropped 10; count of bases not matched to a gene: 9. DNA for the CDR3: TGTGCCAGTAGTACTGGACAGGGATTAGGCGAGCAGTTCTTC. This codes for CASSTGQGLGEQFF.

The rearrangement links TRBV6-1 to TRBJ1-4; D unresolved. The CDR3 consists of 16 residues. Trimming pared 3 bases from V and 0 bases from J, leaving 11 bases between. Germline CDR1 MNHNS, CDR2 SASEGT. The CDR3 loop reads CASSETRVATNEKLFF. The CDR3 DNA is TGTGCCAGCAGTGAGACAAGAGTTGCAACTAATGAAAAACTGTTTTTT.

The rearrangement links TRBV5-1 to TRBJ1-1, with 11 bases that match TRBD1. Germline V gene lookup returns CDR1 SGHRS and CDR2 YFSETQ. Trimming at V came to 4 bases and at J to 0 bases, leaving 8 bases not matched to a gene. The CDR3 is 17 residues long. The CDR3 spells CASSPGTGGNMNTEAFF. The CDR3 bases are TGCGCCAGCAGCCCCGGGACAGGGGGTAACATGAACACTGAAGCTTTCTTT.

Many counts were recorded for this clonotype. This chain uses TRBV7-9 with TRBJ1-5; no definite D call. Germline-derived CDR1 and CDR2 are SEHNR and FQNEAQ (reference sequence). The CDR3 sequence is 12 residues long. V lost 9 bases and J 0 bases, leaving 6 bases between the germline ends. CDR3 sequence reads: CASGDSNQPQHF. CDR3 DNA sequence: TGTGCCAGTGGAGATAGCAATCAGCCCCAGCATTTT.

As regards this clonotype: A read error may account for a junction end that differs from germline. V and J are TRBV20-1 and TRBJ2-3; D is uncertain. The CDR3 has 16 amino acids. Per the germline V gene, CDR1 is DFQATT and CDR2 is SNEGSKA (reference sequence). For the CDR3, the DNA is TGCTGTGCTAGAGTCGCCGGTAGGCGGTCCACAGATACGCAGTATTTT. This gives the protein CCARVAGRRSTDTQYF.